One and the same sample provided the 3 T cell receptor beta chains below, sequenced in a study of blood T cell repertoires in COVID-19. This table comes from immunoSEQ multiplex PCR, and its TCRdb copy is limited to in-frame clones, with some not included. The table has fewer than 200,000 clones, approximately 80% seen once. What was sequenced was PBMCs or T cells enriched from blood (not recorded which). Receptor source: a man over 45 who had recovered from COVID-19.

This clone was recorded a few times. J is TRBJ1-1 and V is TRBV12-5; tentatively, D is TRBD1 (6 bases). Trimming shortened V by 8 bases and J by 3 bases, and 13 bases separated the two germline ends. CDR1 is LGHNT, CDR2 FRNRAP, per germline. The CDR3 has 13 amino acids. The chain's CDR3 is CASSLAGDTEAFF. CDR3 nucleotide sequence: TGTGCTAGTTCTTTGGCAGGGGACACTGAAGCTTTCTTT.

The genes are TRBV5-1 and TRBJ2-7, with TRBD1 identical over 7 bases. The CDR3 runs to 17 residues. The J segment lost 0 bases and the V segment lost 0 bases, leaving 9 bases of the junction unmatched. Germline CDR1 reads SGHRS; CDR2 reads YFSETQ. The CDR3 region is CASSLDRPDRDSYEQYF. The CDR3 region has the DNA TGCGCCAGCAGCTTGGATCGACCAGACAGGGACTCCTACGAGCAGTACTTC.

The chain links TRBV21-1 to TRBJ1-2; whether TRBD1, the table's D call, matches the DNA was not checked. TRBV21-1 represents a pseudogene. CDR3 length equals 16 residues. The DNA for the CDR3 is TGTGCCAGCACCATGGGACAGCCACAATCGAACTATGGCTACACCTTC. It codes for CASTMGQPQSNYGYTF.